This entry is about one T cell receptor beta chain. The data derive from a study of shared clonotypes between healthy human individuals. Libraries were prepared by immunoSEQ multiplex PCR; TCRdb keeps only in-frame clonotypes and omits some of them. The table has more than 400,000 clones, 70% to 85% seen once. The CDR3 is made up of 14 amino acids. Trimming shortened V by 2 bases and J by 7 bases, and 11 bases separated the two germline ends. In germline, CDR1 is MDHEN, CDR2 SYDVKM. The receptor was derived from a woman in her 40s in good health. Some clones in this sample may be carry-over from other donors' samples. Sequencing was carried out using PBMCs. The rearrangement uses TRBV28 and TRBJ2-2; D is ambiguous. CDR3 sequence (DNA): TGTGCCAGCAGTTTACCCGGACCGGTCGGGGAGCTGTTTTTT. It is translated as CASSLPGPVGELFF.